These 22 T cell receptor beta chains came from one sample sequenced in a study of shared clonotypes between healthy human individuals. The protocol was immunoSEQ multiplex PCR, while the TCRdb copy is restricted to in-frame clones and leaves out a portion. The sample has about 670,000 clones, about two thirds seen once; the top ten hold less than 2%. Sequencing used memory CD4+ T cells sorted from blood. Subset noted: CD45RA-negative fraction. The origin of the receptors is a woman aged 25 to 39 in good health.

The V gene is TRBV18, the J gene TRBJ2-4; D is undetermined. The V gene lost 3 bases and the J gene lost 0 bases, with 21 bases spanning the gap. Germline CDR1 KGHSH, CDR2 LQKENI. The CDR3 length is 19 residues. In DNA form, the CDR3 reads TGTGCCAGCTCACCGGGCGTACACGACGTTACTCTAGCCAAAAACATTCAGTACTTC. Translating it yields CASSPGVHDVTLAKNIQYF.

The genes are TRBV7-9 and TRBJ2-7; D is uncertain. V shed 0 bases and J shed 7 bases, with 10 bases lying between them. The germline V gene encodes CDR1 SEHNR and CDR2 FQNEAQ (reference sequence). This CDR3 region has 13 residues. The CDR3 region is CASSLARVTEQYF. CDR3 DNA sequence: TGTGCCAGCAGCTTAGCGCGAGTTACGGAGCAGTACTTC.

The V gene is TRBV11-2, the J gene TRBJ2-4; D gene ambiguous. Germline CDR1 and CDR2: SGHAT and FQNNGV. V was trimmed by 4 bases and J by 0 bases, leaving 7 bases between them. The CDR3 length is 14 residues. CDR3 in DNA: TGTGCCAGCAGCTCCGATTTAGCCAAAAACATTCAGTACTTC. This codes for CASSSDLAKNIQYF.

The chain joins TRBV7-9 to TRBJ1-1; D call uncertain. CDR1 and CDR2 from the germline V gene are SEHNR and FQNEAQ (reference sequence). This CDR3 has 13 residues. Trimming took 5 bases from V and 3 from J, leaving 10 bases between them. The chain's CDR3 is CASSEQSDTEAFF. The CDR3 nucleotides are TGTGCCAGCAGCGAACAATCGGACACTGAAGCTTTCTTT. Drawing the rest from reference TRBV7-9 and TRBJ1-1, the complete variable domain is DTGVSQNPRHKITKRGQNVTFRCDPISEHNRLYWYRQTLGQGPEFLTYFQNEAQLEKSRLLSDRFSAERPKGSFSTLEIQRTEQGDSAMYLCASSEQSDTEAFFGQGTRLTVV.

The sample holds a few counts of this clone. The gene calls are TRBV6-5 and TRBJ2-5; D perhaps matches TRBD2 (6 bases). Germline V gene sequence: CDR1 MNHEY, CDR2 SVGAGI. The ends were cut back, 2 bases at V and 2 bases at J, with 15 bases in the middle. This CDR3 has 16 residues. This CDR3 is CASSYPVVAVQETQYF. The CDR3 DNA follows: TGTGCCAGCAGTTACCCGGTAGTAGCGGTACAAGAGACCCAGTACTTC.

On this clone itself: In the same sample, other DNA sequences code for this CDR3. This chain uses TRBV29-1 with TRBJ1-4, with TRBD1 matching over 9 bases. Germline trimming cut 3 bases from V and 8 bases from J; bases unmatched to any gene: 4. Germline V gene lookup returns CDR1 SQVTM and CDR2 ANQGSEA. The length of the CDR3 is 13 residues. The CDR3, as DNA: TGCAGCGTTGACGGGACAGGGAACGAAAAACTGTTTTTT. Translation: CSVDGTGNEKLFF.

This clone showed up just a few times. The rearrangement links TRBV5-1 to TRBJ1-2, with a weak D call TRBD1 (5 bases). CDR1 is SGHRS, CDR2 YFSETQ, per germline. Trimming shortened V by 4 bases and J by 7 bases, and 14 bases separated the two germline ends. CDR3 length: 13 residues. The CDR3 sequence: CASSAGTLPGYTF. DNA of the CDR3: TGCGCCAGCAGCGCCGGGACCCTCCCTGGCTACACCTTC.

The chain has TRBV28 and TRBJ1-2, with D hard to call. The V end was cut by 3 bases, the J end by 8 bases, with 4 bases between. The CDR3 contains 10 residues. CDR1 MDHEN and CDR2 SYDVKM come from the germline V gene. CDR3 DNA: TGTGCCAGCAGTTTTGGGGGCTACACCTTC. Its translation is CASSFGGYTF.

The genes are TRBV19 and TRBJ2-4, with D unclear. V was pared by 3 bases and J by 7 bases, with 4 bases between. Germline V gives CDR1 LNHDA, CDR2 SQIVND (reference sequence). CDR3 size: 11 residues. The CDR3: CASSMLNIQYF. In DNA form, the CDR3 reads TGTGCCAGTAGTATGTTGAACATTCAGTACTTC. The entire variable domain, with the rest obtained from reference TRBV19 and TRBJ2-4, is as follows: DGGITQSPKYLFRKEGQNVTLSCEQNLNHDAMYWYRQDPGQGLRLIYYSQIVNDFQKGDIAEGYSVSREKKESFPLTVTSAQKNPTAFYLCASSMLNIQYFGAGTRLSVL.

V and J are TRBV28 and TRBJ1-5, with D unresolved. The CDR3 is made up of 16 amino acids. Germline V CDR1 and CDR2: MDHEN, SYDVKM. V was trimmed by 1 base and J by 0 bases, leaving 10 bases between them. The CDR3 loop is CASSLFRRISNQPQHF. The CDR3 region has the DNA TGTGCCAGCAGTTTATTCCGCAGGATTAGCAATCAGCCCCAGCATTTT.

For this clone: Compared with germline, one end of the junction differs, possibly owing to a read error. This rearrangement joins TRBV29-1 to TRBJ1-1; D gene unclear. This CDR3 is built from 12 residues. The germline gives CDR1 SQVTM, CDR2 ANQGSEA. DNA of the CDR3: TGCGGCGTTGTACGGGCGGGAAGCGAAGCTTTCTTT. Translation gives CGVVRAGSEAFF. Based on the CDR3 plus reference TRBV29-1 and TRBJ1-1, the full variable domain is SAVISQKPSRDICQRGTSLTIQCQVDSQVTMMFWYRQQPGQSLTLIATANQGSEATYESGFVIDKFPISRPNLTFSTLTVSNMSPEDSSIYLCGVVRAGSEAFFGQGTRLTVV.

This clone appeared many times. V gene TRBV18 combines with J gene TRBJ2-7, with D perhaps TRBD1 (5 bases). Trimming removed 3 bases from V and 4 bases from J, with 10 bases in between. Germline CDR1 reads KGHSH; CDR2 reads LQKENI. The CDR3 contains 13 residues. The CDR3 loop is CASSPGPGYEQYF. The CDR3 DNA reads TGTGCCAGCTCACCGGGGCCAGGGTACGAGCAGTACTTC.

This sequence joins TRBV19 and TRBJ1-1; D ambiguous. CDR3 length: 13 residues. Trimming cost V 3 bases and J 4 bases, with 9 bases left between them. Germline loops: CDR1 LNHDA, CDR2 SQIVND (reference sequence). For the CDR3, the DNA is TGTGCCAGTAGTATGCAGGCTCCCACTGAAGCTTTCTTT. Residues: CASSMQAPTEAFF. Looking up the rest from reference TRBV19 and TRBJ1-1 gives the full variable domain: DGGITQSPKYLFRKEGQNVTLSCEQNLNHDAMYWYRQDPGQGLRLIYYSQIVNDFQKGDIAEGYSVSREKKESFPLTVTSAQKNPTAFYLCASSMQAPTEAFFGQGTRLTVV.

The chain combines TRBV28 with TRBJ2-3; D possibly corresponds to TRBD1 (6 bases). Germline V CDR1 and CDR2: MDHEN, SYDVKM. Trimming left V 3 bases short and J 3 bases short, with 13 bases between. This CDR3 is 15 amino acids long. In DNA, the CDR3 is TGTGCCAGCAGTTTTGTGGGGGCGGTGACAGATACGCAGTATTTT. Protein sequence: CASSFVGAVTDTQYF. Using reference TRBV28 and TRBJ2-3 for the parts outside the CDR3, the full variable domain is DVKVTQSSRYLVKRTGEKVFLECVQDMDHENMFWYRQDPGLGLRLIYFSYDVKMKEKGDIPEGYSVSREKKERFSLILESASTNQTSMYLCASSFVGAVTDTQYFGPGTRLTVL.

The chain employs TRBV5-4 and TRBJ1-2; perhaps TRBD1 as D (6 bases). The CDR3 totals 14 residues. Trimming pared 0 bases from V and 6 bases from J, leaving 12 bases between. CDR1 SGHNT and CDR2 YYREEE come from the germline V gene (reference sequence). The CDR3 here is CASSLVGTPHGYTF. DNA of the CDR3: TGTGCCAGCAGCTTGGTTGGGACACCCCATGGCTACACCTTC. The full variable domain, its missing parts supplied by reference TRBV5-4 and TRBJ1-2, is ETGVTQSPTHLIKTRGQQVTLRCSSQSGHNTVSWYQQALGQGPQFIFQYYREEENGRGNFPPRFSGLQFPNYSSELNVNALELDDSALYLCASSLVGTPHGYTFGSGTRLTVV.

The rearrangement links TRBV29-1 to TRBJ2-3; D not certain. This CDR3 comprises 12 residues. Germline CDR1 SQVTM, CDR2 ANQGSEA. Trimming left V 5 bases short and J 0 bases short, with 6 bases between. CDR3 residues: CSVKSSTDTQYF. For the CDR3, the DNA is TGCAGCGTTAAGTCTAGCACAGATACGCAGTATTTT.

The chain recombines TRBV18 with TRBJ2-7; 8 positions agree with TRBD2. Per germline, CDR1 KGHSH and CDR2 LQKENI. J was trimmed by 3 bases and V by 2 bases; bases with no gene match: 3. CDR3 length: 14 residues. As DNA, the CDR3 is TGTGCCAGCTCACCAAAGACTAGCGACTACGAGCAGTACTTC. This encodes CASSPKTSDYEQYF.

The V call is TRBV7-9, the J call TRBJ1-1; no clear D. Trimming took 2 bases from V and 0 from J, leaving 10 bases between them. The CDR3 covers 15 residues. The germline V gene encodes CDR1 SEHNR and CDR2 FQNEAQ (reference sequence). The CDR3 bases are TGTGCCAGCAGCTTAAGGGCTGTGATGAACACTGAAGCTTTCTTT. The encoded protein is CASSLRAVMNTEAFF.

This clone has just one count. The V gene is TRBV11-2, the J gene TRBJ1-1; no firm D call. CDR1 SGHAT and CDR2 FQNNGV come from the germline V gene. The germline V and J ends were trimmed by 3 bases and 1 base, with 9 bases remaining between them. The CDR3 runs 14 residues. This CDR3 is CASSFLTANTEAFF. The CDR3 DNA reads as TGTGCCAGCAGCTTTCTGACGGCGAACACTGAAGCTTTCTTT. Full variable domain (missing parts from reference TRBV11-2 and TRBJ1-1): EAGVAQSPRYKIIEKRQSVAFWCNPISGHATLYWYQQILGQGPKLLIQFQNNGVVDDSQLPKDRFSAERLKGVDSTLKIQPAKLEDSAVYLCASSFLTANTEAFFGQGTRLTVV.

This chain connects TRBV2 to TRBJ2-1; D is uncertain. Germline CDR1 SNHLY, CDR2 FYNNEI. The CDR3 length is 15 residues. The ends were cut back, 10 bases at V and 11 bases at J, with 27 bases in the middle. CDR3 protein: CATRNGKAARDKQFF. The CDR3 region has the DNA TGTGCCACCCGAAACGGAAAGGCGGCTAGGGATAAGCAGTTCTTC.

The chain employs TRBV18 and TRBJ2-1; D is possibly TRBD1 or TRBD2 (7 bases each). The CDR3 extends over 18 amino acids. Trimming removed 6 bases from V and 3 bases from J, with 24 bases in between. Germline lookup yields CDR1 KGHSH and CDR2 LQKENI. CDR3 coding DNA: TGTGCCAGCTCCCCTTCGACAGGGACTAACACCAACTACAATGAGCAGTTCTTC. Its translation: CASSPSTGTNTNYNEQFF.

J is TRBJ2-3 and V is TRBV28, with D possibly TRBD1 on 5 matching bases. CDR1 is MDHEN and CDR2 is SYDVKM in the germline V gene. Trimming left V 4 bases short and J 2 bases short, with 16 bases between. The CDR3 spans 16 residues. CDR3 coding DNA: TGTGCCAGCAGTTCGATTGGACAACCCCCCACAGATACGCAGTATTTT. As protein: CASSSIGQPPTDTQYF.